This T cell receptor (beta chain) was observed in a study of CD8+ T cells in alopecia areata. The wider study: Each day, treated patients took oral tofacitinib twice, at 5 to 10 mg per dose. Overall study findings and caveats: Alopecia totalis/universalis scalp especially showed more expanded CD8+ clones than normal scalp.

There are 13 residues in the CDR3. Looked up from germline, CDR1 is SEHNR and CDR2 is FQNEAQ (reference sequence). Deletions cut 4 bases from V and 3 bases from J, with 9 bases between. In its sample, this clone was seen a few times. Antigen: not known. cDNA serving as the sequencing template came from extracted, reverse transcribed RNA. Here immunoSEQ multiplex PCR was the method, and the copy in TCRdb shows in-frame clones only, minus some. The data contain 120,000 or so clones, under 40% of them singletons. The gene calls are TRBV7-9 and TRBJ2-5; D uncertain. The TCR comes from a human donor with alopecia areata. The specimen was CD4+ T cells sorted from blood. In DNA form, the CDR3 reads TGTGCCAGCAGCTCGTTAGCTGAAGAGACCCAGTACTTC. It yields the protein CASSSLAEETQYF.